Described below is a single TCR beta chain sequence and its context. This specimen comes from a study of CD8+CD57+ T cells in acquired aplastic anemia. Study background: Sorted CD4+ plus CD8+ cells gave DNA averaging approximately 2.9 ug. In CD4+ cells, healthy donors produced an average of around 11 million reads.

V was trimmed by 9 bases and J by 6 bases, leaving 13 bases between them. This CDR3 contains 12 residues. The V gene's germline CDR1 is KGHDR and CDR2 SFDVKD. The template used for profiling TCR beta VDJ and CDR3 was genomic DNA. Using its own MiXCR run on the reads, TCRdb lists one record per CDR3 protein. Of roughly 50,000 distinct CDR3 sequences listed, around two thirds are singletons. This TCR was sampled from a human donor in good health, serving as a control. The sample taken for sequencing was sorted CD4+, CD8+, or CD8+CD57+ T cells (not recorded which) from PBMCs. The chain carries TRBV24-1 and TRBJ1-1; D ambiguous. The CDR3, as DNA: TGTGCCACCGAGGAGCCGGGTGCTGAAGCTTTCTTT. This translates into CATEEPGAEAFF.